The subject of this entry is one TCR beta chain. Its antigen remains unidentified. This sample was taken from a study of T cell responses to AZD1222 COVID-19 vaccine. Study findings and constraints: Unmutated variant regions are reportedly the target of nearly half of TCRs that are spike-specific. Among the donors, most were white British and more were female, and clonal diversity was possibly underestimated. Spike-specific TCR breadth and depth grew following two AZD1222 doses. Researchers took repertoire samples only after the peak T cell response had come.

Germline V gene lookup returns CDR1 SGHRS and CDR2 YFSETQ. The CDR3 extends over 14 amino acids. V was pared by 4 bases and J by 6 bases, with 17 bases between. Here immunoSEQ multiplex PCR was the method, and the copy in TCRdb shows in-frame clones only, minus some. The sample consists of roughly 120,000 clones, roughly 86% of them appearing once. This chain links TRBV5-1 with TRBJ2-7, with D possibly being TRBD2 (6 bases). This sample comprised peripheral blood, obtained on day 0 of AZD1222 vaccination. The sequence came from an adult in good health. In DNA, the CDR3 is TGCGCCAGCAGCCCAGGGACTCGCCTCTCCGAGCAGTACTTC. Protein product: CASSPGTRLSEQYF.